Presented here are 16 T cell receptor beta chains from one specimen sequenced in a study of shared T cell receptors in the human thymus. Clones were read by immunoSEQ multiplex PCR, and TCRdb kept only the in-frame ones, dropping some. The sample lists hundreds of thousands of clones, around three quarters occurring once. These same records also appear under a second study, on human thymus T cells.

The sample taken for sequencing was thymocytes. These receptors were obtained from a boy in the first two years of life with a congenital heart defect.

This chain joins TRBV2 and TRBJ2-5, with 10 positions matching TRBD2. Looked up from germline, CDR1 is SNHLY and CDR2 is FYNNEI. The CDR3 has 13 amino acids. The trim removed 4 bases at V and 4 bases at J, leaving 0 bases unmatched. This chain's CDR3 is CASSGLAGETQYF. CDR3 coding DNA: TGTGCCAGCAGTGGACTAGCGGGAGAGACCCAGTACTTC.

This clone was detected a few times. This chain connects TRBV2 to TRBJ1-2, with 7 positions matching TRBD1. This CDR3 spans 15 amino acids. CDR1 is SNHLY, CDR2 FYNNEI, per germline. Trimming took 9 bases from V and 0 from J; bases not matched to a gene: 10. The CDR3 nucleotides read TGTGCCAGACTCGACAGGGCTTCGTCTAACTATGGCTACACCTTC. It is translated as CARLDRASSNYGYTF.

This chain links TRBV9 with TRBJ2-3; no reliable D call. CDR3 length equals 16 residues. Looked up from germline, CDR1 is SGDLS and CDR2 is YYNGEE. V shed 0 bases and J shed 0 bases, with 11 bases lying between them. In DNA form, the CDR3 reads TGTGCCAGCAGCGTAGTACCGGTCTCTAGCACAGATACGCAGTATTTT. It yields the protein CASSVVPVSSTDTQYF.

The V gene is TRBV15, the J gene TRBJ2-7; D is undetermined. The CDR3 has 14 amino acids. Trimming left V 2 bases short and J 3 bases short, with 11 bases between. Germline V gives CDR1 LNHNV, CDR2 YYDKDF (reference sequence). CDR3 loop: CATSRLTASYEQYF. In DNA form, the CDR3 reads TGTGCCACCAGCAGACTGACCGCTAGCTACGAGCAGTACTTC.

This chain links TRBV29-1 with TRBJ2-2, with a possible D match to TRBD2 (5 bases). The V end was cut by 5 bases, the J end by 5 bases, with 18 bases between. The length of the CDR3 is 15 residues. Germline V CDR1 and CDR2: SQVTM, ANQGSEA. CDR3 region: CSVSDSGRGTGELFF. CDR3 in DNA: TGCAGCGTTTCCGATTCGGGAAGAGGAACCGGGGAGCTGTTTTTT.

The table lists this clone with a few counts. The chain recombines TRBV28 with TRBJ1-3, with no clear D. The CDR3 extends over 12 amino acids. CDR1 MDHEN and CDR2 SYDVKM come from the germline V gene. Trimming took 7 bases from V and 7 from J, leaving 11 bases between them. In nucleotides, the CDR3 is TGTGCCAGCACTCCCCAGTGGAACACCATATATTTT. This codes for CASTPQWNTIYF.

In DNA form, the CDR3 reads TGTGCCAGCAGCTTAGGAGTAACAGGGGGGTACGAGCAGTACTTC. Its translation: CASSLGVTGGYEQYF. The chain links TRBV7-9 to TRBJ2-7; TRBD1 agrees at 8 bases. Germline-derived CDR1 and CDR2 are SEHNR and FQNEAQ (reference sequence). The CDR3 extends over 15 amino acids. With 1 base clipped from V and 4 bases from J, the junction kept 6 bases outside the gene matches.

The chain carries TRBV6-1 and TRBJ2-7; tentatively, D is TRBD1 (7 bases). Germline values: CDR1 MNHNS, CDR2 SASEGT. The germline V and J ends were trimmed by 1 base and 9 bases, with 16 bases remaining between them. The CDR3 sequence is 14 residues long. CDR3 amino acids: CASSEGQGLFGQYF. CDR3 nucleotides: TGTGCCAGCAGTGAAGGACAGGGACTCTTCGGGCAGTACTTC.

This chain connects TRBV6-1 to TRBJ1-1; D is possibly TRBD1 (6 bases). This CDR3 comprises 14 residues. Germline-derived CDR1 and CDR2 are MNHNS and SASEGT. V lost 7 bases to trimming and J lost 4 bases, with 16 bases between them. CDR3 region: CASKAVGRGTEAFF. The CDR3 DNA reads TGTGCCAGCAAGGCCGTCGGCAGGGGCACTGAAGCTTTCTTT.

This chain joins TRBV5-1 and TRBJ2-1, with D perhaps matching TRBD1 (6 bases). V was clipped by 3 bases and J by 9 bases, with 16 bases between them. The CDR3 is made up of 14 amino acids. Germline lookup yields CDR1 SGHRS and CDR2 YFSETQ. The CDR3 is CASSSSSQGFEQFF. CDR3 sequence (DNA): TGCGCCAGCAGCTCGTCCTCCCAGGGGTTTGAGCAGTTCTTC.

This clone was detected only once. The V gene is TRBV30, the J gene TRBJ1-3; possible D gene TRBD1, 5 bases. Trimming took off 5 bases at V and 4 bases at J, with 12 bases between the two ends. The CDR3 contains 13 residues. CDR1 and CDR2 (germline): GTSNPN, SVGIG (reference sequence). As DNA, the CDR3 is TGTGCCTGGCAGGGTCCTCCCGGAAACACCATATATTTT. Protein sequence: CAWQGPPGNTIYF.

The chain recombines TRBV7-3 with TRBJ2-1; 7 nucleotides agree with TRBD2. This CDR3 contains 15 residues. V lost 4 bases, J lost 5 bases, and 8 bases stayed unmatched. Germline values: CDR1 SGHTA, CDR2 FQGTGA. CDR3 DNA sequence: TGTGCCAGCAGCTCGAAGCTAGCGGAGAACAATGAGCAGTTCTTC. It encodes CASSSKLAENNEQFF.

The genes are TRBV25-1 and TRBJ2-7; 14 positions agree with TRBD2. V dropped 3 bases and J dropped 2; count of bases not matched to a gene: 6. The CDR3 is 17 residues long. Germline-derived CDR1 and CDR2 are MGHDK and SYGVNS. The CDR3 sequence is CASSEPGLAGGPYEQYF. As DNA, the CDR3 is TGTGCCAGCAGTGAGCCCGGACTAGCGGGAGGCCCCTACGAGCAGTACTTC.

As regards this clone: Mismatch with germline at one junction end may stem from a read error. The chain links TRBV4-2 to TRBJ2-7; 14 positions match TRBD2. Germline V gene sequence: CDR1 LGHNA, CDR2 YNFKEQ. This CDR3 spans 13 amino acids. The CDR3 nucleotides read TGTGCCAGCAGCCAAGATAAGGGGACTAGCGGGAGATTC. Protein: CASSQDKGTSGRF.

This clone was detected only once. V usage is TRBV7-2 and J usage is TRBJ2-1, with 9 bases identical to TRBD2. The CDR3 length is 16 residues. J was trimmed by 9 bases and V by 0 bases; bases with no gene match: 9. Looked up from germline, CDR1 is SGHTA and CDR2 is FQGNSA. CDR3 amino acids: CASSLAGSGRSGEQFF. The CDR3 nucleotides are TGTGCCAGCAGCTTAGCGGGTAGCGGGAGATCTGGTGAGCAGTTCTTC.

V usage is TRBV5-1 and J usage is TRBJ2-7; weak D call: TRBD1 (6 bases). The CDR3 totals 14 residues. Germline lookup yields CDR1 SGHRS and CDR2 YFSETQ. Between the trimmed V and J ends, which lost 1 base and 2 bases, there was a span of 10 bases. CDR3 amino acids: CASSLHRAAYEQYF. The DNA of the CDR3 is TGCGCCAGCAGCTTGCACAGGGCGGCCTACGAGCAGTACTTC.